Sequencing of this T cell receptor (beta chain) was carried out in a study of OX40 agonist ivuxolimab in advanced cancers. The overall study: Of the patients, three showed partial responses, one with hepatocellular carcinoma and two with cutaneous melanoma.

V shed 4 bases and J 3 bases; nucleotides not matched to a gene: 12. Germline lookup yields CDR1 MDHEN and CDR2 SYDVKM. This CDR3 is 16 amino acids long. The protocol was immunoSEQ multiplex PCR, while the TCRdb copy is restricted to in-frame clones and leaves out a portion. The sample carries 95,000 or so clones, about 85% recorded once. This clone was seen a few times. The chain combines TRBV28 with TRBJ2-7, with 7 bases fitting TRBD2. Sequencing used CD4+ or CD8+ T cells sorted from blood, obtained in a trial of the OX40 agonist ivuxolimab. This clonotype originated in an adult with an advanced solid tumor such as melanoma, head and neck, liver or kidney cancer. The CDR3 DNA is TGTGCCAGCAGTTCCCCGACAGCGGGAACTTTCTACGAGCAGTACTTC. It codes for CASSSPTAGTFYEQYF.